The 32 T cell receptor beta chains reported below all come from one sample, sequenced in a study of vaccination effects on CD4 cells after COVID-19. Their antigens remain unidentified. With the ViraFEST assay, the study expanded antigen-specific CD4+ T cells using viral peptide pools, then sequenced them. Having been cultured for less than 13 days, the cells underwent CD4+ T cell isolation. Participants completed two doses of the BNT162b2 or mRNA-1273 vaccine. The method was immunoSEQ multiplex PCR; TCRdb's version includes in-frame clones alone and lacks a portion of them. The profile shows 25,000 to 35,000 clones, 74% of them singletons. Sample: CD4+ T cells from PBMCs cultured with HCoV-OC43 spike peptides, taken after COVID-19 vaccination. The subset: HCoV-OC43 spike overlapping peptide pool stimulation. The receptors were sampled from a human donor who received a COVID-19 vaccine.

The rearrangement links TRBV5-1 to TRBJ1-2; D might be TRBD1 (6 bases). Trimming took off 2 bases at V and 13 bases at J, with 21 bases between the two ends. The CDR3 totals 14 residues. The germline V gene has CDR1 SGHRS and CDR2 YFSETQ. The CDR3 DNA sequence: TGCGCCAGCAGCTTCTCAACGGACAGTTCATCGGGCACCTTC. This gives the protein CASSFSTDSSSGTF.

The chain combines TRBV29-1 with TRBJ1-2, with 10 bases lining up with TRBD1. V lost 6 bases, J lost 4 bases, and 8 bases stayed unmatched. From germline, CDR1 is SQVTM and CDR2 ANQGSEA. This CDR3 region has 14 residues. CDR3 amino acids: CSVDRGLSGYGYTF. DNA of the CDR3: TGCAGCGTAGACAGGGGGCTCTCTGGCTATGGCTACACCTTC.

This sequence joins TRBV3-1 (or the pseudogene TRBV3-2) and TRBJ1-5; 10 bases are shared with TRBD1. CDR3 size: 14 residues. The trim removed 7 bases at V and 2 bases at J, leaving 2 bases unmatched. Germline CDR1 and CDR2: LGHDT and YNNKEL (reference sequence). DNA for the CDR3: TGTGCCAGCAAGGGGACAGGGGGCAATCAGCCCCAGCATTTT. It specifies CASKGTGGNQPQHF.

In this sample, this clone turned up once. The V and J genes are TRBV18 and TRBJ2-5; 14 bases agree with TRBD2. Trimming at V came to 4 bases and at J to 5 bases, leaving 6 bases not matched to a gene. The germline CDR1 and CDR2 sequences are KGHSH and LQKENI. The CDR3 length is 16 residues. DNA of the CDR3: TGTGCCAGCTCACTATCGGGGACTAGCGGGAGTGAGACCCAGTACTTC. This sequence encodes CASSLSGTSGSETQYF. Full variable domain (missing parts from reference TRBV18 and TRBJ2-5): NAGVMQNPRHLVRRRGQEARLRCSPMKGHSHVYWYRQLPEEGLKFMVYLQKENIIDESGMPKERFSAEFPKEGPSILRIQQVVRGDSAAYFCASSLSGTSGSETQYFGPGTRLLVL.

A remark on this clone: An end of the junction differs from the germline gene, which may be a read error. The chain links TRBV27 to TRBJ2-2, with D perhaps assigned TRBD1 or TRBD2 (5 bases each). From germline, CDR1 is MNHEY and CDR2 SMNVEV (reference sequence). The CDR3 is made up of 14 amino acids. The CDR3 nucleotides read TGTGCCAGCAGGGGGGTAAAGAACGCCGGGGAGCTGTTTTTT. Its protein is CASRGVKNAGELFF.

The chain has TRBV11-2 and TRBJ1-4; 7 positions agree with TRBD1. Germline V gene lookup returns CDR1 SGHAT and CDR2 FQNNGV. This CDR3 comprises 14 residues. V shed 5 bases and J 7 bases; nucleotides not matched to a gene: 7. The CDR3 sequence is CASSQDRRLEKLFF. In nucleotides, the CDR3 is TGTGCCAGCAGCCAGGACAGGAGGCTTGAAAAACTGTTTTTT.

The chain joins TRBV13 to TRBJ2-7; 10 bases agree with TRBD1. This CDR3 comprises 12 residues. Trimming removed 8 bases from V and 2 bases from J; junction bases left unmatched: 0. Germline V lookup: CDR1 PRHDT, CDR2 FYEKMQ (reference sequence). The chain's CDR3 is CASGQGAYEQYF. CDR3 nucleotides: TGTGCCAGCGGACAGGGGGCCTACGAGCAGTACTTC.

V and J are TRBV12-3 or TRBV12-4 and TRBJ1-2; 8 bases map to TRBD1. Unmatched junction bases numbered 4, after V lost 6 bases and J lost 7 bases. The CDR3 runs to 12 residues. DNA for the CDR3: TGTGCCAGCAGCAATCAGGGGGCTGGCTACACCTTC. This translates into CASSNQGAGYTF.

The V gene is TRBV27, the J gene TRBJ2-4, with D hard to call. This CDR3 region has 13 residues. The V end was cut by 3 bases, the J end by 6 bases, with 9 bases between. In germline, CDR1 is MNHEY, CDR2 SMNVEV (reference sequence). The CDR3 DNA is TGTGCCAGCAGTTTGCGTCTTTCAAACATTCAGTACTTC. Translated, it gives CASSLRLSNIQYF.

In nucleotides, the CDR3 is TGTGCCAGCTCACCAAGTAGGGAGAATGAGCAGTTCTTC. Its protein product is CASSPSRENEQFF. The chain carries TRBV18 and TRBJ2-1; D perhaps matches TRBD2 (5 bases). Germline CDR1 KGHSH, CDR2 LQKENI. V lost 2 bases, J lost 7 bases, and 9 bases lay in between. The CDR3 is 13 residues long.

The J gene is TRBJ2-1, the V gene TRBV3-1 (or the pseudogene TRBV3-2), with 7 bases that match TRBD2. This CDR3 region has 16 residues. V shed 0 bases, J shed 7 bases, and the junction held 9 bases outside the gene matches. CDR1 and CDR2 from the germline V gene are LGHDT and YNNKEL (reference sequence). The CDR3 here is CASSQEGRGWRNEQFF. CDR3 coding DNA: TGTGCCAGCAGCCAAGAAGGGCGGGGGTGGAGGAATGAGCAGTTCTTC.

The rearrangement uses TRBV9 and TRBJ2-2; either TRBD1 or TRBD2 may fit D (5 bases each). The CDR3 totals 16 residues. From germline, CDR1 is SGDLS and CDR2 YYNGEE. V shed 0 bases and J shed 6 bases, with 15 bases lying between them. Here the CDR3 reads CASSVAPSGQPGELFF. The CDR3 region has the DNA TGTGCCAGCAGCGTAGCTCCCAGCGGACAACCCGGGGAGCTGTTTTTT.

This clone was detected a few times. The chain combines TRBV18 with TRBJ1-6, with TRBD1 identical over 7 bases. The germline CDR1 and CDR2 sequences are KGHSH and LQKENI. The CDR3 loop spans 14 amino acids. V gave up 3 bases and J gave up 10 bases; unmatched junction bases: 6. CDR3 in DNA: TGTGCCAGCTCACCCACAGGGGCGGAATCACCCCTCCACTTT. It is translated as CASSPTGAESPLHF. The entire variable domain, with the rest obtained from reference TRBV18 and TRBJ1-6, is as follows: NAGVMQNPRHLVRRRGQEARLRCSPMKGHSHVYWYRQLPEEGLKFMVYLQKENIIDESGMPKERFSAEFPKEGPSILRIQQVVRGDSAAYFCASSPTGAESPLHFGNGTRLTVT.

By share of the sample, this clone is large. The chain is built from TRBV25-1 and TRBJ2-5, with D tentatively TRBD1 (5 bases). V lost 6 bases to trimming and J lost 5 bases, with 16 bases between them. The germline V gene encodes CDR1 MGHDK and CDR2 SYGVNS. CDR3 length: 14 amino acids. The CDR3 coding sequence is TGTGCCAGCAGGGACACCGCCACCGGGGAGACCCAGTACTTC. It specifies CASRDTATGETQYF.

In this sample, this clone turned up once. The rearrangement links TRBV3-1 (or the pseudogene TRBV3-2) to TRBJ2-7, with D perhaps matching TRBD1 or TRBD2 (5 bases each). V was clipped by 0 bases and J by 4 bases, with 16 bases between them. Germline CDR1 is LGHDT and CDR2 is YNNKEL (reference sequence). CDR3 length equals 16 residues. CDR3 amino acids: CASSQDRVGPGYEQYF. As DNA, the CDR3 is TGTGCCAGCAGCCAAGATAGAGTGGGGCCGGGGTACGAGCAGTACTTC.

This clone was counted between two and nine times. Other DNA sequences in this specimen translate into the identical CDR3. This chain uses TRBV18 with TRBJ2-7; D not certain. The CDR3 length is 13 residues. Trimming pared 3 bases from V and 3 bases from J, leaving 9 bases between. Germline V lookup: CDR1 KGHSH, CDR2 LQKENI. The CDR3 spells CASSPASSYEQYF. CDR3 bases: TGTGCCAGCTCACCGGCAAGTAGCTACGAGCAGTACTTC.

This clone was picked up a small number of times. The chain carries TRBV29-1 and TRBJ2-3; D is perhaps TRBD2 (6 bases). Trimming removed 4 bases at V and 0 bases at J, with 11 bases between. The germline CDR1 and CDR2 sequences are SQVTM and ANQGSEA. This CDR3 has 14 amino acids. The CDR3 coding sequence is TGCAGCGTTGGGAGCGGGTCTAGCACAGATACGCAGTATTTT. Translating it yields CSVGSGSSTDTQYF.

This clone was counted a few times. The chain is built from TRBV19 and TRBJ1-1; 9 bases agree with TRBD1. The CDR3 runs 16 residues. The J segment lost 0 bases and the V segment lost 4 bases, leaving 6 bases of the junction unmatched. Germline lookup yields CDR1 LNHDA and CDR2 SQIVND (reference sequence). CDR3 region: CASSKGTGNMNTEAFF. Written as DNA, the CDR3 is TGTGCCAGTAGTAAAGGGACAGGGAATATGAACACTGAAGCTTTCTTT.

This clone has a single count. The rearrangement joins TRBV18 to TRBJ1-3; 12 nucleotides match TRBD1. Germline lookup yields CDR1 KGHSH and CDR2 LQKENI. Trimming at V came to 0 bases and at J to 4 bases, leaving 4 bases not matched to a gene. This CDR3 contains 17 residues. CDR3 nucleotides: TGTGCCAGCTCACCACCGGGGACAGGGGGCCTCGGAAACACCATATATTTT. Translating it yields CASSPPGTGGLGNTIYF.

The rearrangement joins TRBV27 to TRBJ1-6, with 9 bases fitting TRBD1. There are 15 residues in the CDR3. V was clipped by 5 bases and J by 7 bases; unmatched bases: 6. The V gene's germline CDR1 is MNHEY and CDR2 SMNVEV (reference sequence). CDR3 amino acids: CASSQRDRVNSPLHF. The DNA of the CDR3 is TGTGCCAGCAGTCAAAGGGACAGGGTGAATTCACCCCTCCACTTT.

The chain couples TRBV3-1 (or the pseudogene TRBV3-2) to TRBJ2-1, with 8 nucleotides matching TRBD1. Germline-derived CDR1 and CDR2 are LGHDT and YNNKEL (reference sequence). CDR3 length: 15 amino acids. After removal of 0 bases from V and 6 bases from J, the junction contained 4 bases not matched to a gene. The CDR3 DNA reads TGTGCCAGCAGCCAAGAAACAGGGGGTGGCAATGAGCAGTTCTTC. This codes for CASSQETGGGNEQFF.

The chain is built from TRBV6-5 and TRBJ1-1, with D perhaps TRBD1 (6 bases). Trimming took off 4 bases at V and 4 bases at J, with 7 bases between the two ends. This CDR3 contains 12 residues. CDR1 and CDR2 from the germline V gene are MNHEY and SVGAGI. The CDR3 region is CASSSRGTEAFF. The CDR3 nucleotides are TGTGCCAGCAGTTCCAGGGGCACTGAAGCTTTCTTT.

The chain has TRBV6-5 and TRBJ1-6; D gene ambiguous. The CDR3 is 14 residues long. The V end was cut by 3 bases, the J end by 2 bases, with 5 bases between. Germline V gene lookup returns CDR1 MNHEY and CDR2 SVGAGI. The CDR3 sequence: CASSYFTYNSPLHF. For the CDR3, the DNA is TGTGCCAGCAGTTATTTCACCTATAATTCACCCCTCCACTTT.

This clone has more than one count but fewer than ten. The chain couples TRBV2 to TRBJ2-7; TRBD1 aligns across 8 bases. Trimming at V came to 4 bases and at J to 3 bases, leaving 5 bases not matched to a gene. CDR3 length: 14 residues. Germline CDR1 SNHLY, CDR2 FYNNEI. The CDR3 DNA sequence: TGTGCCAGCAGTGCGAGAACAGGGGGCTACGAGCAGTACTTC. Protein product: CASSARTGGYEQYF.

The rearrangement links TRBV11-3 to TRBJ2-1, with 9 bases lining up with TRBD1. This CDR3 has 14 residues. Unmatched junction bases numbered 8, after V lost 5 bases and J lost 9 bases. Germline V CDR1 and CDR2: SGHNT, YENEEA. The CDR3 here is CASSPRTGAGEQFF. CDR3 bases: TGTGCCAGCAGCCCTCGGACAGGGGCCGGTGAGCAGTTCTTC.

This chain links TRBV3-1 (or the pseudogene TRBV3-2) with TRBJ1-4; D might be TRBD1 (5 bases). Germline V lookup: CDR1 LGHDT, CDR2 YNNKEL (reference sequence). The length of the CDR3 is 14 residues. Between the trimmed V and J ends, which lost 4 bases and 4 bases, there was a span of 10 bases. CDR3 amino acids: CASSLGRINEKLFF. The CDR3 nucleotides read TGTGCCAGCAGCCTGGGACGGATTAATGAAAAACTGTTTTTT.

V is TRBV5-8 and J is TRBJ1-5, with 7 bases lining up with TRBD1. The V segment lost 3 bases and the J segment 5 bases; nucleotides outside the gene matches: 11. CDR1 SGHTS and CDR2 YDEGEE come from the germline V gene. The CDR3 runs to 16 residues. CDR3 sequence (DNA): TGTGCCAGCAGCTATATTGGGACAGCGAGAGATCAGCCCCAGCATTTT. It translates to CASSYIGTARDQPQHF.

This sequence joins TRBV27 and TRBJ1-1; 7 positions agree with TRBD1. After removal of 5 bases from V and 0 bases from J, the junction contained 6 bases not matched to a gene. The CDR3 extends over 15 amino acids. CDR1 is MNHEY and CDR2 is SMNVEV in the germline V gene (reference sequence). The CDR3 DNA reads TGTGCCAGCAGTCTCAGACAGGGACTGAACACTGAAGCTTTCTTT. It specifies CASSLRQGLNTEAFF.

The chain uses TRBV11-1 and TRBJ2-7; D not certain. This CDR3 has 16 amino acids. V lost 4 bases, J lost 0 bases, and 16 bases lay in between. The germline CDR1 and CDR2 sequences are SGHAT and FQDESV (reference sequence). CDR3 DNA: TGTGCCAGCAGCTCCCGCTCGGGCGGTCTCTCCTACGAGCAGTACTTC. Translated: CASSSRSGGLSYEQYF.

This chain connects TRBV27 to TRBJ2-1, with 8 nucleotides matching TRBD1. The germline V gene has CDR1 MNHEY and CDR2 SMNVEV (reference sequence). The length of the CDR3 is 17 residues. J was trimmed by 4 bases and V by 4 bases; bases with no gene match: 12. The CDR3 DNA reads TGTGCCAGCAGTTCTCGACAGGGGCGCTACAGATACAATGAGCAGTTCTTC. Translation gives CASSSRQGRYRYNEQFF.

V and J are TRBV12-3 or TRBV12-4 and TRBJ1-2, with 8 bases matching TRBD1. CDR3 size: 13 residues. V gave up 4 bases and J gave up 7 bases; unmatched junction bases: 5. In nucleotides, the CDR3 is TGTGCCAGCAGTTCCGGGACAGGAGGTGGCTACACCTTC. Encoded protein: CASSSGTGGGYTF.

The V call is TRBV19, the J call TRBJ2-2; no firm D call. V lost 3 bases and J lost 6, with 11 bases in between. The CDR3 consists of 14 residues. Germline loops: CDR1 LNHDA, CDR2 SQIVND (reference sequence). CDR3 in DNA: TGTGCCAGTAGTATTCCCGGGCGGCCCGGGGAGCTGTTTTTT. Translation: CASSIPGRPGELFF.